Below, one T cell receptor beta chain is given with its context. Its antigen remains unknown. The V segment lost 5 bases and the J segment 0 bases; nucleotides outside the gene matches: 9. Germline-derived CDR1 and CDR2 are MDHEN and SYDVKM. The CDR3 extends over 17 amino acids. PCR employed 60 Vbeta and 13 Jbeta primers. Clones were sequenced by immunoSEQ multiplex PCR, and TCRdb holds only the in-frame ones, with some missing. Here the sample spans a few hundred thousand clones, about nine tenths being singletons. The record originates from a study of cytomegalovirus exposure and HLA in healthy donors. The overall study: Of all 370 or so donors who were genotyped, 75% to 90% belonged to the Caucasian-associated ancestry cluster. Study results and limitations: In an earlier analysis, about 90% or about 30%: the productive usage of most TCR beta V segments.

Donors showed nominal health when sampled, although they likely had unrecorded immune exposures. Sequencing input: PBMCs. The clonotype was recovered from a girl aged 2 to 9 in good health and CMV-seronegative. The rearrangement joins TRBV28 to TRBJ1-4; 7 nucleotides agree with TRBD1. CDR3 nucleotide sequence: TGTGCCAGCAGTACGCCCCTGCAGGGGGCAACTAATGAAAAACTGTTTTTT. Protein: CASSTPLQGATNEKLFF.